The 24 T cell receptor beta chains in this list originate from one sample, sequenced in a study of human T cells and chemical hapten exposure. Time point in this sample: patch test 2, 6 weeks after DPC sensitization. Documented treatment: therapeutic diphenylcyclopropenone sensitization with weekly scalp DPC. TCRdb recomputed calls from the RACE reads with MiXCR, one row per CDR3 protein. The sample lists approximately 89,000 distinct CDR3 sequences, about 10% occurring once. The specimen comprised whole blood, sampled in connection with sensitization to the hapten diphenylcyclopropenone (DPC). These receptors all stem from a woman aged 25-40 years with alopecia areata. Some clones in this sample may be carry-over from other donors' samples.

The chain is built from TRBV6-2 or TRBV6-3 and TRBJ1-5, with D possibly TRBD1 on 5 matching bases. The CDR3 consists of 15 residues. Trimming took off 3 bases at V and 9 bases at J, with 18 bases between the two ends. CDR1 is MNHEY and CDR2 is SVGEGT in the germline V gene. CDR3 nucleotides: TGTGCCAGCAGTTATGGGGGGTTTCGGGCTCGGCCCCAGCATTTT. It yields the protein CASSYGGFRARPQHF.

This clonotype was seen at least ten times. CDR3 nucleotides: TGCAGTGCGAAACCCAGGAGAGGGGGTTCACCCCTCCACTTT. It yields the protein CSAKPRRGGSPLHF. The V and J genes are TRBV20-1 and TRBJ1-6; tentative D call: TRBD1 (6 bases). V gave up 6 bases and J gave up 9 bases, with 18 bases separating them. CDR3 length: 14 residues. Germline assignment: CDR1 DFQATT and CDR2 SNEGSKA (reference sequence).

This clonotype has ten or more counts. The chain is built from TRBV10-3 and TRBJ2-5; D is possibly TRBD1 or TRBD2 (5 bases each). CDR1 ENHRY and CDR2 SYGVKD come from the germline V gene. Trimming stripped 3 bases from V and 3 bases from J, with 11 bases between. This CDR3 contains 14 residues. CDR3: CAISDGTAEETQYF. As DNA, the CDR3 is TGTGCCATCAGTGATGGGACGGCAGAAGAGACCCAGTACTTC.

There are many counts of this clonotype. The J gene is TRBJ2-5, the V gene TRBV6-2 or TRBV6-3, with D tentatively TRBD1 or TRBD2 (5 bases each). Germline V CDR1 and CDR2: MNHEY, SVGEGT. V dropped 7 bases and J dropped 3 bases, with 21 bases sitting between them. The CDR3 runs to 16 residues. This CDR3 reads CASTPRRVVGEETQYF. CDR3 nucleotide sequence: TGTGCCAGCACCCCCCGACGAGTGGTGGGGGAAGAGACCCAGTACTTC.

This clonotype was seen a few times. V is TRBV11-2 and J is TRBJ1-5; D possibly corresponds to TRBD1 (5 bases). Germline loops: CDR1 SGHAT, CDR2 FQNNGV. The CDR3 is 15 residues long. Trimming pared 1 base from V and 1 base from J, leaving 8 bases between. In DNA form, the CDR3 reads TGTGCCAGCAGCTTAGGCGGACACAGCAATCAGCCCCAGCATTTT. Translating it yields CASSLGGHSNQPQHF.

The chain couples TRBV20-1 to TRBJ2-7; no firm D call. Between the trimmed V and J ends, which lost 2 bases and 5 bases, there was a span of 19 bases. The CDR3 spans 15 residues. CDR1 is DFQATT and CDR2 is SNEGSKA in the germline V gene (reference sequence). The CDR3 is CSARPPGHGGNEQYF. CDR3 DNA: TGCAGTGCTAGACCCCCGGGCCACGGTGGGAACGAGCAGTACTTC.

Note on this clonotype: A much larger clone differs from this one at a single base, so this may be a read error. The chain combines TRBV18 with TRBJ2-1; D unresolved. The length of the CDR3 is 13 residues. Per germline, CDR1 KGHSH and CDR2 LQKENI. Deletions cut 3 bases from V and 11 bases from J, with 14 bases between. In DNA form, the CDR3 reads TGTGCCAGCTCACCCCTACAAAGGGATCAGCAGTTCTTC. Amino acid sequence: CASSPLQRDQQFF.

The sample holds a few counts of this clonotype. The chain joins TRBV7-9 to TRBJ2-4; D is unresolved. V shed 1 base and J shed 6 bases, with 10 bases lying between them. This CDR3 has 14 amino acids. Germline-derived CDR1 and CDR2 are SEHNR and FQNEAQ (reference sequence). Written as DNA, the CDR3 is TGTGCCAGCAGCTTAGAGGCAGAACGAAACATTCAGTACTTC. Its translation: CASSLEAERNIQYF.

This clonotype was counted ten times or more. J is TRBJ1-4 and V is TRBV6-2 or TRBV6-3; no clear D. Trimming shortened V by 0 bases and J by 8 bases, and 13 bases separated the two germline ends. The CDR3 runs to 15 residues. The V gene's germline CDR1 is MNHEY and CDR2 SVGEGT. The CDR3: CASSYSGWIGEKLFF. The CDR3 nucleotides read TGTGCCAGCAGTTACTCAGGGTGGATTGGCGAAAAACTGTTTTTT.

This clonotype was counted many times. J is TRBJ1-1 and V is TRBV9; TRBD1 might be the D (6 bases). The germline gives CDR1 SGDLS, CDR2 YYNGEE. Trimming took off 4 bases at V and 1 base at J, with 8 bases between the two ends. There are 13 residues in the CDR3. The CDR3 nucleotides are TGTGCCAGCAGCCAGGGACAGAACACTGAAGCTTTCTTT. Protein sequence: CASSQGQNTEAFF.

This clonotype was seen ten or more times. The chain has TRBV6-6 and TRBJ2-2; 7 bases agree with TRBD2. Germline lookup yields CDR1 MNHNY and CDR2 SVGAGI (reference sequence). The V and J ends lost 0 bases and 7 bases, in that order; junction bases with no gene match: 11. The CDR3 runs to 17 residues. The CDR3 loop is CASSYSLGGPGLGELFF. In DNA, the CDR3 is TGTGCCAGCAGTTACTCGTTGGGAGGGCCTGGTCTCGGGGAGCTGTTTTTT.

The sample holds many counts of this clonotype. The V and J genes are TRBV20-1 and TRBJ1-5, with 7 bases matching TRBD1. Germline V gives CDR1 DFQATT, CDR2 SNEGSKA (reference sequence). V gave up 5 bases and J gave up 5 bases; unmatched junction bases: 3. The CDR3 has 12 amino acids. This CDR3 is CSARTGDQPQHF. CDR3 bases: TGCAGTGCTCGAACAGGGGATCAGCCCCAGCATTTT.

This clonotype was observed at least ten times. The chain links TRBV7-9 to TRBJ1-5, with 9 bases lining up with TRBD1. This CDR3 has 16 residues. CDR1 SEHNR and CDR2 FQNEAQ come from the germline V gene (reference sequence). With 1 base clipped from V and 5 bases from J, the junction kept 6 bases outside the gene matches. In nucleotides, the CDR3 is TGTGCCAGCAGCTTAGAGATGACAGGGGGAGATCAGCCCCAGCATTTT. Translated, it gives CASSLEMTGGDQPQHF. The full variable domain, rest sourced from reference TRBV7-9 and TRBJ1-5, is DTGVSQNPRHKITKRGQNVTFRCDPISEHNRLYWYRQTLGQGPEFLTYFQNEAQLEKSRLLSDRFSAERPKGSFSTLEIQRTEQGDSAMYLCASSLEMTGGDQPQHFGDGTRLSIL.

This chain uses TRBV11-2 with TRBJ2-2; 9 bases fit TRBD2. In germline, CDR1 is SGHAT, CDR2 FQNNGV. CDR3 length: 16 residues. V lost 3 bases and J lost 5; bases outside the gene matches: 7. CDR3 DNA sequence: TGTGCCAGCAGCTTGCAGGCGGGAGGGTTGACCGGGGAGCTGTTTTTT. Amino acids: CASSLQAGGLTGELFF.

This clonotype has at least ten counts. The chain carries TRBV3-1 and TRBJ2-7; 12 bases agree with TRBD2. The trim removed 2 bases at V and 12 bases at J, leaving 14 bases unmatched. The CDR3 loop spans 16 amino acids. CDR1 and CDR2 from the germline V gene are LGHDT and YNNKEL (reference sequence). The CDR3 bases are TGTGCCAGCAGCCAAACCGGACTAGCGGGGTACACCCCAGGGTACTTC. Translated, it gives CASSQTGLAGYTPGYF.

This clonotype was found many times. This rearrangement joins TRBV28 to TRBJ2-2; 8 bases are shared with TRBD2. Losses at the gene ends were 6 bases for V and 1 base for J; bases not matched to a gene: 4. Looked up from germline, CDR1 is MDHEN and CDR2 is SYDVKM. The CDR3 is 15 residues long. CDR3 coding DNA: TGTGCCAGCAGCCGAGCGGGGGTGAACACCGGGGAGCTGTTTTTT. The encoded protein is CASSRAGVNTGELFF.

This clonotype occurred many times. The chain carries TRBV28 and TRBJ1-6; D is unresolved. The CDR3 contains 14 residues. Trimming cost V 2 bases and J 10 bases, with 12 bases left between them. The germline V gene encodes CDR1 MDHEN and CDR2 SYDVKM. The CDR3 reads CASSLARLASPLHF. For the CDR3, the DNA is TGTGCCAGCAGTTTAGCAAGGCTTGCATCACCCCTCCACTTT.

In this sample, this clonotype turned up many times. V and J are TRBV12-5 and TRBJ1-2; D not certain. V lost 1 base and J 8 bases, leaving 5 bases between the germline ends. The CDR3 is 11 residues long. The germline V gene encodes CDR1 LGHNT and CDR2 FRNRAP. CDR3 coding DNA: TGTGCTAGTGGTTTGGGCACGGGCTACACCTTC. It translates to CASGLGTGYTF. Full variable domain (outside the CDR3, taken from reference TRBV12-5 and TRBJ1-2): DARVTQTPRHKVTEMGQEVTMRCQPILGHNTVFWYRQTMMQGLELLAYFRNRAPLDDSGMPKDRFSAEMPDATLATLKIQPSEPRDSAVYFCASGLGTGYTFGSGTRLTVV.

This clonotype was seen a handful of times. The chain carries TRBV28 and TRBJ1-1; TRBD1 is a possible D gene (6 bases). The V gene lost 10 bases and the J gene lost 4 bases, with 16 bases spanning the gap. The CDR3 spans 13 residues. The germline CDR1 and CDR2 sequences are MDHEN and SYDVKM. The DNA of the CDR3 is TGTGCCAACGGCTACCGAGGGGGCACTGAAGCTTTCTTT. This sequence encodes CANGYRGGTEAFF.

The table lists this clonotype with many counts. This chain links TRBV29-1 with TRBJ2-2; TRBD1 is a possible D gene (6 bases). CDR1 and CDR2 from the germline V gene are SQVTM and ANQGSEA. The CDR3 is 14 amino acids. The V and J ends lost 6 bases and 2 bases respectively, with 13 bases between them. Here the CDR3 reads CSVAGTSNTGELFF. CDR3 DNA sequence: TGCAGCGTCGCCGGGACATCCAACACCGGGGAGCTGTTTTTT.

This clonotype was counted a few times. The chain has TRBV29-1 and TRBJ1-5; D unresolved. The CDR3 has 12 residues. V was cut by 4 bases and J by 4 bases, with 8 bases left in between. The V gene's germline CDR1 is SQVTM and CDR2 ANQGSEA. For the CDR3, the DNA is TGCAGCGTTGCAGCTGGGAATCAGCCCCAGCATTTT. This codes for CSVAAGNQPQHF.

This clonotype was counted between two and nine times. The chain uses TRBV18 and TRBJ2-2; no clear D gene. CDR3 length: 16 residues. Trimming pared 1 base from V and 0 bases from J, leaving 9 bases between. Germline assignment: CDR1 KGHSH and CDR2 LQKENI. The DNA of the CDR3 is TGTGCCAGCTCACCACTCGCGCTCCCGAACACCGGGGAGCTGTTTTTT. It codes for CASSPLALPNTGELFF.

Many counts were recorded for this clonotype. The DNA for the CDR3 is TGTGCCAGTAGTGGGGCAGGGCGCGGCTATGGCTACACCTTC. It translates to CASSGAGRGYGYTF. V usage is TRBV19 and J usage is TRBJ1-2; D might be TRBD1 (5 bases). The V gene lost 5 bases and the J gene lost 4 bases, with 14 bases spanning the gap. This CDR3 contains 14 residues. Germline loops: CDR1 LNHDA, CDR2 SQIVND (reference sequence).

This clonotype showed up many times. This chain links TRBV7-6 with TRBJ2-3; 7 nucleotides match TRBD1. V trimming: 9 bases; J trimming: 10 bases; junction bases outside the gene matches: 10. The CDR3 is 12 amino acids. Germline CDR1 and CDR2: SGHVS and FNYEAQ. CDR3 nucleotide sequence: TGTGCCAGTCGAGGGTTAGGGACAGCGCAGTATTTT. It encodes CASRGLGTAQYF.